This T cell receptor (beta chain) was obtained from a study of beta chain features in type 1 diabetes. Study-level information: Examination covered around 100 million sorted cells spanning all samples.

The germline CDR1 and CDR2 sequences are MDHEN and SYDVKM. The CDR3 sequence is 13 residues long. V lost 1 base to trimming and J lost 4 bases, with 8 bases between them. This clone was seen a few times. Expressed TCRB transcripts got sequenced, as all isolated RNA was reverse transcribed. The method was immunoSEQ multiplex PCR; TCRdb's version includes in-frame clones alone and lacks a portion of them. The sample lists about 350,000 clones; 15% to 20% were seen once. The source is a young woman in good health. The chain combines TRBV28 with TRBJ2-7; unclear D gene. Source material: naive CD4+ T cells from blood. CDR3 in DNA: TGTGCCAGCAGTTTATCGACTCCATACGAGCAGTACTTC. Its protein is CASSLSTPYEQYF.